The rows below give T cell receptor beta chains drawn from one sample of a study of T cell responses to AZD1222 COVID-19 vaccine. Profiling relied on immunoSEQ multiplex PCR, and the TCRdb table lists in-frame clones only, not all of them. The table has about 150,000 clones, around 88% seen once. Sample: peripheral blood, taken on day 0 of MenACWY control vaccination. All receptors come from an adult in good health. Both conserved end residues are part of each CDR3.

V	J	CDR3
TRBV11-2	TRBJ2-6	CASSSPGRSSGANVLTF
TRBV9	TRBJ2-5	CASSTHRGLQETQYF
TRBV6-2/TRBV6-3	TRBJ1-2	CASSGQGHGYTF
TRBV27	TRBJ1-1	CASSLGRNTEAFF
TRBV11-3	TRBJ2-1	CASSSSGTLSYNEQFF
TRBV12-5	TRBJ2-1	CASGLGQGRWNEQFF
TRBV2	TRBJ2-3	CASSPGQLSTDTQYF
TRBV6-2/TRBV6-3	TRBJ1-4	CASSSRDRGRRNEKLFF
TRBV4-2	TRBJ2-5	CASSQDPLVRETQYF
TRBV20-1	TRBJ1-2	CSARTGYGYTF
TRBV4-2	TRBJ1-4	CASSQSTGSTNEKLFF
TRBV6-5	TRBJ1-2	CASSYSIRAQRYGYTF
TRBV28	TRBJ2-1	CASSPSTTRYNEQFF
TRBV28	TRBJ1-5	CASRYSGANQPQHF
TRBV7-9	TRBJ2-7	CASSSATRPYEQYF
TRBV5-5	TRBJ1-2	CASSPTGDGYGYTF
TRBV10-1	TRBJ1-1	CASSEGTEAFF
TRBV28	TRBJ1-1	CASSWVGRVTVTEAFF
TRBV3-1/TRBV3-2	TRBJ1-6	CASSQDLDTNSPLHF
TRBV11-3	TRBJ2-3	CASKTGAFTDTQYF
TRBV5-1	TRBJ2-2	CASSFRGADTGELFF
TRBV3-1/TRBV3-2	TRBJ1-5	CASSPGTGNQPQHF
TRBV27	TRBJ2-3	CASTWVGTDTQYF
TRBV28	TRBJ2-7	CASSTRTRLYEQYF
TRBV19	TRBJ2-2	CASTHTVTGELFF
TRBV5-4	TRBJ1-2	CASSLTRGGYTF
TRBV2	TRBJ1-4	CAGGQGATNEKLFF
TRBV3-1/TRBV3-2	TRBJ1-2	CASTNRGENYGYTF
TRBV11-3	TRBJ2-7	CASSRRGPSYEQYF
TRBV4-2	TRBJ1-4	CASSHEGQLNEKLFF
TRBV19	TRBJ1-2	CASSGLIYGYTF
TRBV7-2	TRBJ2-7	CASTQQGPPVEQYF
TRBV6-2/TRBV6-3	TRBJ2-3	CASSPGGGRPSTDTQYF
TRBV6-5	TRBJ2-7	CASSYSGGGREYEQYF
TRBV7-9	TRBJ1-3	CASSLTGSSGNTIYF
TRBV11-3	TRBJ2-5	CASSTQGASETQYF
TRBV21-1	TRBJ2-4	CASSTKTVVSGSLAKNIQYF
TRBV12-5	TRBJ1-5	CASGLGKGDRGLGNQPQHF
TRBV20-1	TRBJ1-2	CSEARGDGYTF
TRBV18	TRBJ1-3	CASSPSGTPSGNTIYF
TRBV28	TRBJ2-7	CASRLPGTGSYEQYF
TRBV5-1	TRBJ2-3	CASSLAAGVGTDTQYF